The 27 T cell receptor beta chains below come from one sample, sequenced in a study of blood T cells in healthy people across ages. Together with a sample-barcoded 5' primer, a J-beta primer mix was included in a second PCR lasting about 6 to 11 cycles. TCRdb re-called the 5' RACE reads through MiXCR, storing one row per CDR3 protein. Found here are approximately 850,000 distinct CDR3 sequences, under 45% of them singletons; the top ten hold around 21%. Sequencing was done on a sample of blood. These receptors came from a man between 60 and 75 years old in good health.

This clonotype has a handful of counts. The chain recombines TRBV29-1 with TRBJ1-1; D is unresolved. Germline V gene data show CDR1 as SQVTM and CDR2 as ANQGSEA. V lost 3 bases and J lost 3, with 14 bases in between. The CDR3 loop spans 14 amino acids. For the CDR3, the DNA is TGCAGCGTTGAGAGTGGGCGTGCGGACACTGAAGCTTTCTTT. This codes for CSVESGRADTEAFF.

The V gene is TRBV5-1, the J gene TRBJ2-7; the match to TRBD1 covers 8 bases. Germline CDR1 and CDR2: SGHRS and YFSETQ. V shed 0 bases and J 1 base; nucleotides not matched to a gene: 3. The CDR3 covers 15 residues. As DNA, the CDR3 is TGCGCCAGCAGCTTGGTGGGACAGGCTTCCTACGAGCAGTACTTC. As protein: CASSLVGQASYEQYF.

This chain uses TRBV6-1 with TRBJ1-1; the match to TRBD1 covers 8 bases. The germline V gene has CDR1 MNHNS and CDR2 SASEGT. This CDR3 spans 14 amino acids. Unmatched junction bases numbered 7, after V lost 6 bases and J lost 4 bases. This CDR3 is CASSLTGAGTEAFF. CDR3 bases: TGTGCCAGCAGCTTGACAGGGGCCGGCACTGAAGCTTTCTTT.

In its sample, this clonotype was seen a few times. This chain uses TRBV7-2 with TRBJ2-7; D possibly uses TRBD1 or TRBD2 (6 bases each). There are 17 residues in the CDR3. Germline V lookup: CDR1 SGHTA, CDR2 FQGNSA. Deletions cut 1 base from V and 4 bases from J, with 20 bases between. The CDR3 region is CASSLVSTGAQGYEQYF. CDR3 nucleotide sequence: TGTGCCAGCAGCTTAGTCTCAACGGGGGCCCAGGGGTACGAGCAGTACTTC.

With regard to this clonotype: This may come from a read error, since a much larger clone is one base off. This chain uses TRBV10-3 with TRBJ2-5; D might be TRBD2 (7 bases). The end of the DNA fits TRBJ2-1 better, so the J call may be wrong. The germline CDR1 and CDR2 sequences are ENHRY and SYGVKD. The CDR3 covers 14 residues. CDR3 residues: CAISAGADQETQFF. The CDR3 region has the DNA TGTGCCATCTCGGCGGGGGCCGACCAAGAGACCCAGTTCTTC.

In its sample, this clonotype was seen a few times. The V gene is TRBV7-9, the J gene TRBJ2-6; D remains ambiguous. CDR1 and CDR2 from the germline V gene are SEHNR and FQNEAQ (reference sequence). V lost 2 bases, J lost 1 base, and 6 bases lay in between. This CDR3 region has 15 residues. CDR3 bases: TGTGCCAGCAGCTTAATGACATCTGGGGCCAACGTCCTGACTTTC. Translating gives CASSLMTSGANVLTF.

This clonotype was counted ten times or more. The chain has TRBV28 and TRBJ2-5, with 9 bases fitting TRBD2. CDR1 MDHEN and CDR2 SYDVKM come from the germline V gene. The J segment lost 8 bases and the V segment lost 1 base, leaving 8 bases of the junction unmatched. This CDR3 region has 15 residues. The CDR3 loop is CASSLSSGIHGTQYF. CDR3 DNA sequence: TGTGCCAGCAGTTTATCTAGCGGGATCCACGGCACCCAGTACTTC.

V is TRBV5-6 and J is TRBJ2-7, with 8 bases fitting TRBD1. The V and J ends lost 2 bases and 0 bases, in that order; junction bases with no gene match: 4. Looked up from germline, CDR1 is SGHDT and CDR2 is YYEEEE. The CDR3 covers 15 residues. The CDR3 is CASSFDRGYSYEQYF. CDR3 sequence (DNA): TGTGCCAGCAGCTTTGACAGGGGTTACTCCTACGAGCAGTACTTC.

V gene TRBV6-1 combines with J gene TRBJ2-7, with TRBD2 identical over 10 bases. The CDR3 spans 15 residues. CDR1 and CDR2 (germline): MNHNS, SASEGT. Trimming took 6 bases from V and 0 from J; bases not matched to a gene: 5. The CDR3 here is CASRHLAGDSYEQYF. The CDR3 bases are TGTGCCAGCAGACACCTAGCGGGGGACTCCTACGAGCAGTACTTC.

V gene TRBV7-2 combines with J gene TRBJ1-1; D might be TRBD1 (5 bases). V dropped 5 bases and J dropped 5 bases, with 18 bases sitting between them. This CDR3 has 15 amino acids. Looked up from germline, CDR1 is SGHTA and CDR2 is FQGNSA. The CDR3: CASSPSPDPGTEAFF. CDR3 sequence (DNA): TGTGCCAGCAGCCCCAGTCCGGACCCAGGGACTGAAGCTTTCTTT.

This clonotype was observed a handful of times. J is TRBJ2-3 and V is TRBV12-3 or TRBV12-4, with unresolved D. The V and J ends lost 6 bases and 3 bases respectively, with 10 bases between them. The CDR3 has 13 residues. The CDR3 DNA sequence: TGTGCCAGCAGCAGCGAGTTTACAGATACGCAGTATTTT. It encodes CASSSEFTDTQYF.

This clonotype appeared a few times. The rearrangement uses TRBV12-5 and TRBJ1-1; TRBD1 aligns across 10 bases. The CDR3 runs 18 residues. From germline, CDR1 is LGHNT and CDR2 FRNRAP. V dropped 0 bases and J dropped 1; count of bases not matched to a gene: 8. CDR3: CASGLVLGTGVSNTEAFF. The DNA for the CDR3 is TGTGCTAGTGGTTTGGTACTAGGGACAGGGGTCTCGAACACTGAAGCTTTCTTT. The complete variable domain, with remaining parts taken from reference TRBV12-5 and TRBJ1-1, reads DARVTQTPRHKVTEMGQEVTMRCQPILGHNTVFWYRQTMMQGLELLAYFRNRAPLDDSGMPKDRFSAEMPDATLATLKIQPSEPRDSAVYFCASGLVLGTGVSNTEAFFGQGTRLTVV.

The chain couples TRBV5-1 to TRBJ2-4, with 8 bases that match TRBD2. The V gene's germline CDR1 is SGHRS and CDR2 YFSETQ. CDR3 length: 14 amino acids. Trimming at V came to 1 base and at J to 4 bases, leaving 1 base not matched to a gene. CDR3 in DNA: TGCGCCAGCAGCTTGACTAGCGGAAAAAACATTCAGTACTTC. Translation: CASSLTSGKNIQYF.

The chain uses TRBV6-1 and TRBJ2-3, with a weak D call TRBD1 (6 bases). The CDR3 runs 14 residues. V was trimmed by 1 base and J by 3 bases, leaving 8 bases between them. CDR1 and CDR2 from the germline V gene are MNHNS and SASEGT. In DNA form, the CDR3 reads TGTGCCAGCAGTGAAGATCAGGGGACAGATACGCAGTATTTT. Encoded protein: CASSEDQGTDTQYF.

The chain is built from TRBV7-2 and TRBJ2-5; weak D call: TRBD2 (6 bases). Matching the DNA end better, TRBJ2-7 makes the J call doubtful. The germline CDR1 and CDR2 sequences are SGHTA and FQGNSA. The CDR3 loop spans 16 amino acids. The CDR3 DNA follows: TGTGCCAGCAGCTTAGAATGGGCGGGGTCGTCCTACGAGCAGTACTTC. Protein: CASSLEWAGSSYEQYF.

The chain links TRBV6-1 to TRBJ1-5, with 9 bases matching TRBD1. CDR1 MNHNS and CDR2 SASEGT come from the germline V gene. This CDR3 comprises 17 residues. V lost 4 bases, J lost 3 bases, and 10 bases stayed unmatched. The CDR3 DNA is TGTGCCAGCAGTGTGACAGGGGGTGGGGGACCCAATCAGCCCCAGCATTTT. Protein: CASSVTGGGGPNQPQHF.

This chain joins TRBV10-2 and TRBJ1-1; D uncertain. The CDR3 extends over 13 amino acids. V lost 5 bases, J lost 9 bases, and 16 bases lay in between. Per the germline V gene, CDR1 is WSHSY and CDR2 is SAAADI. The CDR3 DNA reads TGCGCCAGCAGTACACCTTCTGTGCTGAAAGCTTTCTTT. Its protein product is CASSTPSVLKAFF.

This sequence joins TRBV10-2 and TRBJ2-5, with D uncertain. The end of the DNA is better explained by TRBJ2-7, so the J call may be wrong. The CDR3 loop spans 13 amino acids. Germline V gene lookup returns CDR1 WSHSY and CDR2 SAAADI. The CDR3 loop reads CASSEAPSAEQYF. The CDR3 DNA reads TGCGCCAGCAGTGAGGCGCCCTCGGCCGAGCAGTACTTC.

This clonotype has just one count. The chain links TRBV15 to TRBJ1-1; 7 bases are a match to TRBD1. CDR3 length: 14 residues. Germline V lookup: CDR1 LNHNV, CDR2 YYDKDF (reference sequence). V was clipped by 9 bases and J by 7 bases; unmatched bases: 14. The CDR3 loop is CATGRGQTTREAFF. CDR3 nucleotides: TGTGCCACAGGGAGGGGGCAGACAACACGTGAAGCTTTCTTT. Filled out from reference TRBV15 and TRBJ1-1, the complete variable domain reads DAMVIQNPRYQVTQFGKPVTLSCSQTLNHNVMYWYQQKSSQAPKLLFHYYDKDFNNEADTPDNFQSRRPNTSFCFLDIRSPGLGDTAMYLCATGRGQTTREAFFGQGTRLTVV.

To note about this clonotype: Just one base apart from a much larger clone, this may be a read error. CDR3 sequence (DNA): TGCAGCGTTGAAGACCCCGGGCGGAGCCACGAGCAGTACTTC. This sequence encodes CSVEDPGRSHEQYF. This chain joins TRBV29-1 and TRBJ2-4; D remains ambiguous. Judging by the DNA end, TRBJ2-7 fits better; the J call may be wrong. Germline CDR1 is SQVTM and CDR2 is ANQGSEA. This CDR3 is 14 amino acids long.

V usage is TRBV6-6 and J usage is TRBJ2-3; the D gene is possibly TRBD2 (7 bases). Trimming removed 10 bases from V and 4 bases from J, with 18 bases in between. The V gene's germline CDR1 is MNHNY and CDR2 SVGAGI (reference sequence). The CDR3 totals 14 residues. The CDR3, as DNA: TGTGCCATCAGGGAGGGGGGGGTTGCAGATACGCAGTATTTT. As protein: CAIREGGVADTQYF.

CDR3 coding DNA: TGTGCCAGCATAGACTCGACGAGGGGCACTGAAGCTTTCTTT. The encoded protein is CASIDSTRGTEAFF. V gene TRBV6-6 combines with J gene TRBJ1-1; TRBD1 is a possible D gene (5 bases). Trimming took 7 bases from V and 4 from J, leaving 16 bases between them. The CDR3 loop spans 14 amino acids. Germline loops: CDR1 MNHNY, CDR2 SVGAGI (reference sequence).

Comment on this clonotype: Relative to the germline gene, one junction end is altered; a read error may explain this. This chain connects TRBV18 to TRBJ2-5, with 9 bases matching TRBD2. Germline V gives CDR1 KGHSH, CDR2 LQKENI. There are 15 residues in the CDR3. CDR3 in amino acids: CASTPRERGDREQYF. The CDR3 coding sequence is TGTGCCAGCACACCAAGGGAGCGGGGGGACCGAGAGCAGTACTTC.

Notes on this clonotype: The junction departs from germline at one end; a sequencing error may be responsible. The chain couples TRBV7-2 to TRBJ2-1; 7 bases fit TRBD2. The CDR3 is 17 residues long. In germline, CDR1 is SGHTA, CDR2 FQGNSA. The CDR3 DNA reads TGCGTCAGCAGCTTCACACTAGCGAGGAGCTCCTACAATGAGCAGTTCTTC. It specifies CVSSFTLARSSYNEQFF.

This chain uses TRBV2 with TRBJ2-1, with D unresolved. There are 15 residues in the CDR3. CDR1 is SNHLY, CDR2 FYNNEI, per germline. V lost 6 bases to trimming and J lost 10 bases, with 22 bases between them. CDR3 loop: CASRSLNPKGCEQFF. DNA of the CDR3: TGTGCCAGCAGATCGCTCAACCCCAAGGGTTGCGAGCAGTTCTTC.

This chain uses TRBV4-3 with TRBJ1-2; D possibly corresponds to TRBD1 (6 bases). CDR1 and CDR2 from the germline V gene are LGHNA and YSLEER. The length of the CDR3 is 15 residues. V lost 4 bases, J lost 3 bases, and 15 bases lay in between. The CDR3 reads CASSPGGGRDYGYTF. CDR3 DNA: TGCGCCAGCAGCCCCGGAGGGGGTCGGGACTATGGCTACACCTTC.

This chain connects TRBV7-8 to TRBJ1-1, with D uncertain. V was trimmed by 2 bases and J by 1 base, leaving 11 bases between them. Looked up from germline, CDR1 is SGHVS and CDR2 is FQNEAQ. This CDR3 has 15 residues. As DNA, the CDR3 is TGTGCCAGCAGCTTATCGTCACAGTCGAACACTGAAGCTTTCTTT. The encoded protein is CASSLSSQSNTEAFF.